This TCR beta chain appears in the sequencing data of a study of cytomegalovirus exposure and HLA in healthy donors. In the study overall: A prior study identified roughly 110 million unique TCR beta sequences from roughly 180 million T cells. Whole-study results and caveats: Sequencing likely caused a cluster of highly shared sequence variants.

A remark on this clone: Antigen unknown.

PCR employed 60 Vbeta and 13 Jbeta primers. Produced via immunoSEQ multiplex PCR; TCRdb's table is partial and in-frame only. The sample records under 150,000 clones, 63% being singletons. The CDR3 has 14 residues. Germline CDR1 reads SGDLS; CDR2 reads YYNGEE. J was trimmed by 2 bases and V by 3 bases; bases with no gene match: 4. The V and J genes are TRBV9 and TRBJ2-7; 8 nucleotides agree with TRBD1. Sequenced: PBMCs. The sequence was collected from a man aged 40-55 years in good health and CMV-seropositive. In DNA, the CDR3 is TGTGCCAGCAGCGCGGGACAGGACACCTACGAGCAGTACTTC. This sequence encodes CASSAGQDTYEQYF. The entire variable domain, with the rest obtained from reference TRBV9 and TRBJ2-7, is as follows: DSGVTQTPKHLITATGQRVTLRCSPRSGDLSVYWYQQSLDQGLQFLIQYYNGEERAKGNILERFSAQQFPDLHSELNLSSLELGDSALYFCASSAGQDTYEQYFGPGTRLTVT.